The 24 T cell receptor beta chains below come from one sample, sequenced in a study of neurological immune-mediated disorders. TCRdb fed the 5' RACE reads into MiXCR, producing one record per CDR3 protein. Among about 28,000 distinct CDR3 sequences, 10% to 15% were seen once, and the ten largest hold 7.8%. The source material was PBMCs. Receptors were obtained from a man aged 55 to 69 in good health.

This clonotype was seen repeatedly, ten times or more. This chain links TRBV7-9 with TRBJ2-2, with TRBD1 identical over 7 bases. The trim removed 6 bases at V and 0 bases at J, leaving 7 bases unmatched. The germline V gene encodes CDR1 SEHNR and CDR2 FQNEAQ (reference sequence). This CDR3 has 16 amino acids. CDR3 nucleotides: TGTGCCAGCAGTCCTCCCGGGACAGCGAACACCGGGGAGCTGTTTTTT. Translation: CASSPPGTANTGELFF.

This clonotype was seen at least ten times. The V call is TRBV20-1, the J call TRBJ2-1, with TRBD2 matching over 9 bases. There are 14 residues in the CDR3. The V segment lost 1 base and the J segment 4 bases; nucleotides outside the gene matches: 2. Looked up from germline, CDR1 is DFQATT and CDR2 is SNEGSKA (reference sequence). The CDR3: CSARGREGYNEQFF. The CDR3 DNA follows: TGCAGTGCTAGAGGGCGGGAGGGGTACAATGAGCAGTTCTTC.

This clonotype was detected ten times or more. The rearrangement uses TRBV5-1 and TRBJ1-1; D unclear. The CDR3 loop spans 14 amino acids. Per the germline V gene, CDR1 is SGHRS and CDR2 is YFSETQ. Trimming took 1 base from V and 7 from J, leaving 14 bases between them. CDR3 residues: CASSLIPANDEAFF. The CDR3 coding sequence is TGCGCCAGCAGCTTGATCCCAGCGAATGATGAAGCTTTCTTT.

This clonotype has ten or more counts. The chain links TRBV27 to TRBJ2-7; D assignment may be TRBD1 or TRBD2 (6 bases each). The CDR3 contains 13 residues. Looked up from germline, CDR1 is MNHEY and CDR2 is SMNVEV (reference sequence). Trimming took off 2 bases at V and 2 bases at J, with 7 bases between the two ends. For the CDR3, the DNA is TGTGCCAGCAGTTTACGGGGGCCCTACGAGCAGTACTTC. Its translation: CASSLRGPYEQYF.

This clonotype appeared many times. The V and J genes are TRBV12-3 or TRBV12-4 and TRBJ1-5, with D possibly being TRBD1 (6 bases). Trimming pared 5 bases from V and 6 bases from J, leaving 14 bases between. The CDR3 is made up of 14 amino acids. The CDR3 sequence: CASSGTSWGQPQHF. CDR3 in DNA: TGTGCCAGCAGTGGGACATCCTGGGGTCAGCCCCAGCATTTT.

Within the sample, this clonotype is medium-sized (0.01 to 0.1%). Written as DNA, the CDR3 is TGTGCCAGCAGTTACTCGACAGGGACCGGGGAGCTGTTTTTT. Protein: CASSYSTGTGELFF. This chain connects TRBV6-5 to TRBJ2-2, with 7 positions matching TRBD1. J gave up 5 bases and V 0 bases, and 0 bases lay outside the gene matches. The germline gives CDR1 MNHEY, CDR2 SVGAGI. The CDR3 sequence is 14 residues long.

Ten or more counts support this clonotype. A read error may produce the germline difference seen at one junction end. The chain combines TRBV7-2 with TRBJ2-3; maybe TRBD2 (5 bases). Looked up from germline, CDR1 is SGHTA and CDR2 is FQGNSA. This CDR3 contains 15 residues. CDR3 coding DNA: TGTGTCAGCAGCTTAGACGGGAAAAGCACAGATACGCAGTATTTT. Encoded protein: CVSSLDGKSTDTQYF.

The chain recombines TRBV6-6 with TRBJ2-1; D call uncertain. TRBJ2-5 matches the DNA end more closely, so the J call is doubtful. The CDR3 is 13 residues long. Looked up from germline, CDR1 is MNHNY and CDR2 is SVGAGI (reference sequence). The CDR3 nucleotides read TGTGCCAGCAGTTACGTAGGGTGGGAGACCCAGTACTTC. This encodes CASSYVGWETQYF.

This clonotype was seen at least ten times. The gene calls are TRBV5-1 and TRBJ2-5; possible D gene TRBD1, 5 bases. V was cut by 1 base and J by 2 bases, with 9 bases left in between. Germline CDR1 reads SGHRS; CDR2 reads YFSETQ. The CDR3 contains 14 residues. The CDR3 DNA reads TGCGCCAGCAGCTTGTTAACAGGACAAGAGACCCAGTACTTC. This encodes CASSLLTGQETQYF. Full variable domain (missing parts from reference TRBV5-1 and TRBJ2-5): KAGVTQTPRYLIKTRGQQVTLSCSPISGHRSVSWYQQTPGQGLQFLFEYFSETQRNKGNFPGRFSGRQFSNSRSEMNVSTLELGDSALYLCASSLLTGQETQYFGPGTRLLVL.

This clonotype was recorded at least ten times. The V gene is TRBV20-1, the J gene TRBJ1-2, with D hard to call. The V end lost 4 bases, the J end lost 2 bases, and 11 bases lay between the germline ends. This CDR3 has 13 residues. Germline CDR1 DFQATT, CDR2 SNEGSKA (reference sequence). CDR3 DNA: TGCAGTGCTAAGTTTGTCAAAAACTATGGCTACACCTTC. This sequence encodes CSAKFVKNYGYTF.

There are many counts of this clonotype. The chain couples TRBV12-3 or TRBV12-4 to TRBJ2-5; possibly TRBD1 for D (5 bases). The CDR3 spans 14 residues. Trimming shortened V by 3 bases and J by 4 bases, and 12 bases separated the two germline ends. The CDR3 region is CASSFVRAGETQYF. In DNA, the CDR3 is TGTGCCAGCAGTTTTGTCAGGGCAGGAGAGACCCAGTACTTC.

This clonotype was counted ten times or more. The chain is built from TRBV7-9 and TRBJ2-2; no firm D call. Trimming removed 8 bases from V and 0 bases from J, with 7 bases in between. Looked up from germline, CDR1 is SEHNR and CDR2 is FQNEAQ (reference sequence). The CDR3 length is 13 residues. CDR3 sequence: CASETSNTGELFF. As DNA, the CDR3 is TGTGCCAGCGAGACGTCGAACACCGGGGAGCTGTTTTTT.

Notes on this clonotype: A much larger clone differs from this one at a single base, so this may be a read error. V is TRBV20-1 and J is TRBJ1-1, with D maybe TRBD1 (6 bases). V dropped 8 bases and J dropped 8 bases, with 18 bases sitting between them. Germline CDR1 reads DFQATT; CDR2 reads SNEGSKA (reference sequence). This CDR3 has 12 residues. The CDR3: CSTHYRASEAFF. DNA of the CDR3: TGCAGTACTCACTACAGGGCGTCGGAAGCTTTCTTT.

The chain joins TRBV28 to TRBJ2-5, with 12 bases identical to TRBD2. V dropped 2 bases and J dropped 4; count of bases not matched to a gene: 5. This CDR3 contains 16 residues. Germline assignment: CDR1 MDHEN and CDR2 SYDVKM. CDR3 nucleotides: TGTGCCAGCAGTTTAAGACTAGCGGGAGTCGGAGAGACCCAGTACTTC. Protein sequence: CASSLRLAGVGETQYF.

This clonotype was observed many times. The chain couples TRBV5-6 to TRBJ1-1; the D is unclear. This CDR3 spans 15 amino acids. V lost 5 bases, J lost 4 bases, and 18 bases lay in between. Germline lookup yields CDR1 SGHDT and CDR2 YYEEEE. CDR3: CASRQQKGWATEAFF. The CDR3 DNA follows: TGTGCCAGCAGACAGCAAAAAGGGTGGGCCACTGAAGCTTTCTTT.

Relative to its sample, this clonotype is medium-sized (0.01 to 0.1%). The chain carries TRBV5-1 and TRBJ1-1, with unresolved D. The length of the CDR3 is 13 residues. Trimming cost V 0 bases and J 0 bases, with 3 bases left between them. Germline-derived CDR1 and CDR2 are SGHRS and YFSETQ. This CDR3 is CASSLGLNTEAFF. The CDR3 coding sequence is TGCGCCAGCAGCTTGGGTCTGAACACTGAAGCTTTCTTT.

This clonotype showed up many times. The J gene is TRBJ2-7, the V gene TRBV20-1; 7 bases are shared with TRBD2. Trimming removed 1 base from V and 6 bases from J; junction bases left unmatched: 3. This CDR3 is 12 amino acids long. Germline CDR1 and CDR2: DFQATT and SNEGSKA (reference sequence). The CDR3 region is CSARAPGGEQYF. CDR3 in DNA: TGCAGTGCTAGAGCCCCGGGAGGCGAGCAGTACTTC.

By share of the sample, this clonotype is medium-sized. The gene calls are TRBV10-3 and TRBJ1-2; D is undetermined. V lost 4 bases and J lost 5, with 11 bases in between. This CDR3 region has 13 residues. Germline CDR1 is ENHRY and CDR2 is SYGVKD. For the CDR3, the DNA is TGTGCCATCAGTGCAGCATTCCAGTATGGCTACACCTTC. Amino acid sequence: CAISAAFQYGYTF.

This clonotype showed up many times. J is TRBJ2-5 and V is TRBV5-1; no firm D call. Deletions cut 0 bases from V and 4 bases from J, with 7 bases between. CDR3 length: 13 amino acids. In germline, CDR1 is SGHRS, CDR2 YFSETQ. This chain's CDR3 is CASSLVGVETQYF. The CDR3 DNA follows: TGCGCCAGCAGCTTGGTTGGAGTAGAGACCCAGTACTTC.

In its sample, this clonotype ranks as medium-sized. The V gene is TRBV5-1, the J gene TRBJ2-7, with TRBD1 identical over 7 bases. The germline CDR1 and CDR2 sequences are SGHRS and YFSETQ. CDR3 length equals 14 residues. V was pared by 0 bases and J by 0 bases, with 0 bases of the junction left unmatched. CDR3 bases: TGCGCCAGCAGCTTGGGGGACAGCTCCTACGAGCAGTACTTC. It translates to CASSLGDSSYEQYF.

This clonotype was counted ten times or more. The J gene is TRBJ1-1, the V gene TRBV7-6, with 7 nucleotides matching TRBD1. Trimming took 2 bases from V and 0 from J; bases not matched to a gene: 6. Germline V gives CDR1 SGHVS, CDR2 FNYEAQ. There are 16 residues in the CDR3. The CDR3 here is CASSLSRGRLNTEAFF. As DNA, the CDR3 is TGTGCCAGCAGCTTATCCAGGGGGAGACTGAACACTGAAGCTTTCTTT.

This clonotype was counted ten times or more. The V gene is TRBV7-3, the J gene TRBJ1-1, with TRBD1 matching over 10 bases. The CDR3 has 14 residues. Looked up from germline, CDR1 is SGHTA and CDR2 is FQGTGA. The J segment lost 5 bases and the V segment lost 6 bases, leaving 6 bases of the junction unmatched. For the CDR3, the DNA is TGTGCCAGCAGAGTGACAGGGGGCATGACTGAAGCTTTCTTT. Residues: CASRVTGGMTEAFF. Supplemented by reference TRBV7-3 and TRBJ1-1, the full variable domain reads GAGVSQTPSNKVTEKGKYVELRCDPISGHTALYWYRQSLGQGPEFLIYFQGTGAADDSGLPNDRFFAVRPEGSVSTLKIQRTERGDSAVYLCASRVTGGMTEAFFGQGTRLTVV.

This clonotype has ten or more counts. The DNA for the CDR3 is TGTGCCAGCAGTTTAGCCCGTCGCCCCCTCTATGAAGCGAGGGCTTACAATGAGCAGTTCTTC. This encodes CASSLARRPLYEARAYNEQFF. V is TRBV12-3 or TRBV12-4 and J is TRBJ2-1, with D perhaps TRBD2 (5 bases). The CDR3 consists of 21 residues. V was shortened by 0 bases and J by 4 bases, with 28 bases between the two germline ends.

This clonotype was seen ten or more times. The rearrangement joins TRBV20-1 to TRBJ2-2; tentatively, D is TRBD2 (6 bases). Trimming took off 6 bases at V and 5 bases at J, with 13 bases between the two ends. Per the germline V gene, CDR1 is DFQATT and CDR2 is SNEGSKA (reference sequence). The CDR3 spans 13 residues. As DNA, the CDR3 is TGCAGTGCGCGCCTAGCGTCTACCGGGGAGCTGTTTTTT. It specifies CSARLASTGELFF.